The clone carrying this T cell receptor beta chain has only a few counts. The antigen remains undetermined. The sample comes from a study of CD8 T cells in ankylosing spondylitis. Findings of the study overall: A motif in TCR beta, a set of about eight highly homologous variants, appeared characteristic of ankylosing spondylitis blood.

TCRdb redid the calling of the 5' RACE reads with MiXCR, one entry per CDR3 protein. The table lists 220,000 or so distinct CDR3 sequences, about 16% of them singletons. The V end lost 4 bases, the J end lost 0 bases, and 14 bases lay between the germline ends. CDR3 size: 16 residues. The germline V gene has CDR1 SEHNR and CDR2 FQNEAQ (reference sequence). The clonotype originates from a male donor with ankylosing spondylitis. The rearrangement uses TRBV7-9 and TRBJ2-3; D perhaps matches TRBD2 (5 bases). The specimen was blood, either unsorted or a sorted T cell fraction (not recorded which). The CDR3 loop reads CASSSPGGSSTDTQYF. In DNA form, the CDR3 reads TGTGCCAGCAGCTCCCCGGGCGGGTCTAGCACAGATACGCAGTATTTT.